This T cell receptor beta chain derives from a study of cytomegalovirus exposure and HLA in healthy donors. Study findings and constraints: Researchers counted around 180 TCR beta chains as cytomegalovirus-associated. Rarity marked most TCR sequences, yet some public TCRs occurred in many donors.

In the PCR, 60 Vbeta and 13 Jbeta primers were used. Produced via immunoSEQ multiplex PCR; TCRdb's table is partial and in-frame only. This sample has roughly 93,000 clones, with over 75% found just once. Notes on this clone: What it binds is unknown.

V shed 8 bases and J 0 bases; nucleotides not matched to a gene: 7. This CDR3 is 14 amino acids long. Germline CDR1 and CDR2: MNHNS and SASEGT. This TCR was recovered from a young man in good health and CMV-seronegative. This sequence joins TRBV6-1 and TRBJ2-7; 7 bases agree with TRBD2. The sequenced material came from PBMCs. The DNA of the CDR3 is TGTGCCAGCCGAATAGCGGGTAGCTCCTACGAGCAGTACTTC. It specifies CASRIAGSSYEQYF.